This TCR beta chain was profiled in a study of CD8+CD57+ T cells in acquired aplastic anemia. Study outcomes and limitations: Any difference that existed in CD8+ Simpson's diversity between patients and controls was not significant. Patients and controls had in common twenty-nine CD8+ CDR3 sequences.

This clonotype was picked up many times. What it recognizes is unknown. Sequenced patients had shown CD8+CD57+ cell expansion by flow cytometry. The enrolled patients all had severe acquired aplastic anemia. All patients were therapy-naive when blood was sampled. V lost 0 bases and J lost 4, with 12 bases in between. Germline V CDR1 and CDR2: LNHDA, SQIVND (reference sequence). The CDR3 extends over 15 amino acids. Researchers used genomic DNA as the template to profile TCR beta VDJ and CDR3. MiXCR was run by TCRdb on the reads, yielding one entry per CDR3 protein. Of approximately 470,000 distinct CDR3 sequences in the sample, less than 35% were seen once.

Sequencing input: sorted CD4+, CD8+, or CD8+CD57+ T cells (not recorded which) from PBMCs. The clonotype comes from a human donor with aplastic anemia. V gene TRBV19 combines with J gene TRBJ1-2, with D uncertain. The CDR3 nucleotides read TGTGCCAGTAGTATAGATATCGGGGTCGGCTATGGCTACACCTTC. It specifies CASSIDIGVGYGYTF. Filled out from reference TRBV19 and TRBJ1-2, the complete variable domain reads DGGITQSPKYLFRKEGQNVTLSCEQNLNHDAMYWYRQDPGQGLRLIYYSQIVNDFQKGDIAEGYSVSREKKESFPLTVTSAQKNPTAFYLCASSIDIGVGYGYTFGSGTRLTVV.